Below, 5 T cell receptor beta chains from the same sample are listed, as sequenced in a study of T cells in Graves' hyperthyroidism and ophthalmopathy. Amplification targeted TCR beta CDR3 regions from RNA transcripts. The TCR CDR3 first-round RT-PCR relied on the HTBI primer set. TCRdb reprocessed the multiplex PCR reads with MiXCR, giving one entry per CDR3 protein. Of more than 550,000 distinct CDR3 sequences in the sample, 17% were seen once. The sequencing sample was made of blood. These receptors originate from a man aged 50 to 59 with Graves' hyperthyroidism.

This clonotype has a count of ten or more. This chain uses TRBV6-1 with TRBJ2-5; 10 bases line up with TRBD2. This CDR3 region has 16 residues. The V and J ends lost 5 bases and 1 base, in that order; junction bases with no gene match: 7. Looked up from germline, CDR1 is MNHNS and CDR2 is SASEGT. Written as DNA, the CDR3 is TGTGCCAGCAGTACCTCAGCGGGAGGGTTCCAAGAGACCCAGTACTTC. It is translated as CASSTSAGGFQETQYF.

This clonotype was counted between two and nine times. The CDR3 is CASSRDLYTDTQYF. CDR3 bases: TGTGCCAGCAGTCGGGACTTGTACACAGATACGCAGTATTTT. V and J are TRBV12-3 or TRBV12-4 and TRBJ2-3; possible D gene TRBD2, 6 bases. The CDR3 spans 14 residues. Trimming shortened V by 5 bases and J by 2 bases, and 11 bases separated the two germline ends.

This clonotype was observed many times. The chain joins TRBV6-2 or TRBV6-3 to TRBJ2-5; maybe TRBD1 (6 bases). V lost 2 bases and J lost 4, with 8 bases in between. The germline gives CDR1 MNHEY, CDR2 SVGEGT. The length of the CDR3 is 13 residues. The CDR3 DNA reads TGTGCCAGCAGTTACGCAGGGGTAGAGACCCAGTACTTC. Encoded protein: CASSYAGVETQYF.

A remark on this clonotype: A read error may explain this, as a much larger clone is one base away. The CDR3 DNA follows: TGTGCCAGCAGTGATCCGGGACAGGGTTGGAATCAGCCCCAGCATTTT. Its translation: CASSDPGQGWNQPQHF. J is TRBJ1-5 and V is TRBV27, with TRBD1 matching 9 bases. The CDR3 sequence is 16 residues long. Germline CDR1 MNHEY, CDR2 SMNVEV (reference sequence). V gave up 5 bases and J gave up 4 bases; unmatched junction bases: 9.

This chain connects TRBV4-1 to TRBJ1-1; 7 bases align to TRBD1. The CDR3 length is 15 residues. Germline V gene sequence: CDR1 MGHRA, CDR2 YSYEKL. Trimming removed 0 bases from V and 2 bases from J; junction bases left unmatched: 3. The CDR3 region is CASSQDGTANTEAFF. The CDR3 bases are TGCGCCAGCAGCCAAGATGGGACAGCAAACACTGAAGCTTTCTTT.